This entry concerns a single TCR beta chain. Its specificity is not known. The sample is drawn from a study of T cell repertoires in cytomegalovirus infection. Study-wide points: HLA-C-restricted TCR beta clonotypes specific for CMV led the ex vivo response.

The germline CDR1 and CDR2 sequences are LGHNA and YNFKEQ. V was pared by 4 bases and J by 3 bases, with 12 bases between. The CDR3 is made up of 14 amino acids. TCRdb fed the reads into MiXCR, producing one record per CDR3 protein. The repertoire holds 450,000 to 600,000 distinct CDR3 sequences, with around 35% as singletons. The rearrangement links TRBV4-2 to TRBJ1-2; D gene unclear. The receptor comes from a human donor in good health (CMV status not recorded). Some clones in this sample may be carry-over from other donors' samples. Sequences were derived from cultured PBMCs, sampled from culture after CMV antigen stimulation. The CDR3 region has the DNA TGTGCCAGCAGCCTCGGGCAGGAGGACTATGGCTACACCTTC. This translates into CASSLGQEDYGYTF.